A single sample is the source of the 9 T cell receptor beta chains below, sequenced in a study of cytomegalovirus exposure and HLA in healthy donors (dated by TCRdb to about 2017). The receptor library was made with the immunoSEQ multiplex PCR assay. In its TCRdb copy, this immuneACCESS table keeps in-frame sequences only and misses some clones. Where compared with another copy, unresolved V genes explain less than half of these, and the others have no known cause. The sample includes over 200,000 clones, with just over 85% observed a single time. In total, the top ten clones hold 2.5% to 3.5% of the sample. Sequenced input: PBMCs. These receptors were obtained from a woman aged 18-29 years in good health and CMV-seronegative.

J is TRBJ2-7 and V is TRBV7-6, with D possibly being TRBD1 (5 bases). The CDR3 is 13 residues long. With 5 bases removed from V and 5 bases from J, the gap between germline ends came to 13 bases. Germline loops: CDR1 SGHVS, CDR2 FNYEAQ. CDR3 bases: TGTGCCAGCAGCCGTGGTACACAGGACGAGCAGTACTTC. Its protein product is CASSRGTQDEQYF.

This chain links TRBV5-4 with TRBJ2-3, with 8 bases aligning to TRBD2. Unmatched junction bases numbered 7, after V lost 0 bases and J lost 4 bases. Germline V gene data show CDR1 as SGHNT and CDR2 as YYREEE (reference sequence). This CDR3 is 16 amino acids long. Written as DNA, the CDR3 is TGTGCCAGCAGCTTGGCCGAAGGACTAGCATCAGATACGCAGTATTTT. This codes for CASSLAEGLASDTQYF.

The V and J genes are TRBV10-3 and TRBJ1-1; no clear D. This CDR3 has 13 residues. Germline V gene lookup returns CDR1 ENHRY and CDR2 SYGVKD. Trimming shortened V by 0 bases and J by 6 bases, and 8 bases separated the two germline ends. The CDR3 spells CAISESGFPEAFF. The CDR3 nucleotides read TGTGCCATCAGTGAGTCGGGCTTCCCTGAAGCTTTCTTT.

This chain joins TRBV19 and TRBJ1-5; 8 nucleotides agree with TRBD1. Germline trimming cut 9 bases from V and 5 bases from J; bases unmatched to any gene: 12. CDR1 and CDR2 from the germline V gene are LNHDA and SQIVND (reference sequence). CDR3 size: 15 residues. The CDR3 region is CASLPIGQGDQPQHF. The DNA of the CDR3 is TGTGCCAGCCTGCCGATAGGACAGGGCGATCAGCCCCAGCATTTT.

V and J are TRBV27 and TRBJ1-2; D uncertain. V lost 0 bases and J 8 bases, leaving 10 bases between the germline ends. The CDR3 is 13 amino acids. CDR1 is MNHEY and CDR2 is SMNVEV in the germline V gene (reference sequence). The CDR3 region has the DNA TGTGCCAGCAGTTTATCGTTTGGGCTCGGCTACACCTTC. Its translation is CASSLSFGLGYTF.

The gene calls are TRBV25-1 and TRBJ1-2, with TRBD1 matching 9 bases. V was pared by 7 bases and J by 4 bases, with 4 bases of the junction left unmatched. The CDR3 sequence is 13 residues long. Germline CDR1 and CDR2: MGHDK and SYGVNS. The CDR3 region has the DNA TGTGCCAGCACAGACAGGGGGAGCTATGGCTACACCTTC. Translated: CASTDRGSYGYTF.

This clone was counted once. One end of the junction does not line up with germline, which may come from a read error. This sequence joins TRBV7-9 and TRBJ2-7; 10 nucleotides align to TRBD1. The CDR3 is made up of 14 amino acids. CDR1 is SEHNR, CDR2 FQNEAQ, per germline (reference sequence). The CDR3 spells CASTKPGDRGVSNF. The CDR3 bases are TGTGCCAGCACCAAACCAGGGGACAGGGGCGTGAGTAATTTC.

The DNA of the CDR3 is TGCAGTGCAACTAGCTACGAGACCCAGTACTTC. This gives the protein CSATSYETQYF. The chain joins TRBV20-1 to TRBJ2-5; maybe TRBD2 (6 bases). V lost 6 bases and J lost 5, with 10 bases in between. This CDR3 has 11 amino acids. Germline CDR1 reads DFQATT; CDR2 reads SNEGSKA (reference sequence).

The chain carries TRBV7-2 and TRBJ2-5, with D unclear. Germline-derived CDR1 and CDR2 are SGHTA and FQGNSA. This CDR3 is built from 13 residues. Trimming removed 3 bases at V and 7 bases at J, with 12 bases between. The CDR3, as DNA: TGTGCCAGCAGCTTTCTTGCGGAAGGGACCCAGTACTTC. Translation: CASSFLAEGTQYF.